Below are 19 T cell receptor beta chains sequenced from a single sample in a study of T cell responses to AZD1222 COVID-19 vaccine. Data came from immunoSEQ multiplex PCR; TCRdb stores just in-frame clones and leaves some out. The sample holds 90,000 to 150,000 clones, around 90% seen once. The material sequenced was peripheral blood, taken 28 days after the second AZD1222 dose. Every receptor here comes from an adult who received the AZD1222 COVID-19 vaccine.

This clone was counted between two and nine times. The V call is TRBV6-6, the J call TRBJ1-2, with TRBD1 identical over 7 bases. Per the germline V gene, CDR1 is MNHNY and CDR2 is SVGAGI (reference sequence). After removal of 5 bases from V and 4 bases from J, the junction contained 1 base not matched to a gene. The CDR3 has 12 residues. For the CDR3, the DNA is TGTGCCAGCAGTGGGGACAGCTATGGCTACACCTTC. It is translated as CASSGDSYGYTF.

The gene calls are TRBV19 and TRBJ1-6; D is undetermined. The CDR3 runs 15 residues. Germline CDR1 reads LNHDA; CDR2 reads SQIVND (reference sequence). Trimming stripped 5 bases from V and 3 bases from J, with 11 bases between. This chain's CDR3 is CASSSNSDYNSPLHF. Here the CDR3 DNA reads TGTGCCAGTAGTTCCAACAGCGACTATAATTCACCCCTCCACTTT.

This clone showed up just a few times. This chain links TRBV28 with TRBJ1-2; 10 bases match TRBD1. Unmatched junction bases numbered 11, after V lost 5 bases and J lost 8 bases. The CDR3 length is 15 residues. Germline V gives CDR1 MDHEN, CDR2 SYDVKM. In DNA, the CDR3 is TGTGCCAGCAGTCCCCCCCCGACAGGGGGCTTGGGCTACACCTTC. Its protein product is CASSPPPTGGLGYTF.

This chain links TRBV27 with TRBJ1-5; possible D gene TRBD1, 5 bases. This CDR3 spans 15 amino acids. Germline V lookup: CDR1 MNHEY, CDR2 SMNVEV (reference sequence). The ends were cut back, 8 bases at V and 1 base at J, with 15 bases in the middle. The CDR3 DNA follows: TGTGCCAGCCGTCCAGGGATGTTAAGCAATCAGCCCCAGCATTTT. Its translation: CASRPGMLSNQPQHF.

V and J are TRBV18 and TRBJ1-3, with D unclear. The CDR3 sequence is 16 residues long. V gave up 2 bases and J gave up 2 bases, with 13 bases separating them. Germline CDR1 reads KGHSH; CDR2 reads LQKENI. CDR3 coding DNA: TGTGCCAGCTCACCATCTGGCCAGCTTCCTGGAAACACCATATATTTT. Translating gives CASSPSGQLPGNTIYF.

This sequence joins TRBV2 and TRBJ1-4, with D possibly TRBD1 on 6 matching bases. Trimming took off 7 bases at V and 7 bases at J, with 13 bases between the two ends. The CDR3 is 13 amino acids. CDR1 is SNHLY, CDR2 FYNNEI, per germline. The DNA for the CDR3 is TGTGCCAGCAAGGCAGGGGAAGTTGAAAAACTGTTTTTT. Its translation: CASKAGEVEKLFF.

This clone was counted between two and nine times. This chain joins TRBV27 and TRBJ2-5; D gene uncertain. Looked up from germline, CDR1 is MNHEY and CDR2 is SMNVEV (reference sequence). V shed 5 bases and J shed 0 bases, with 7 bases lying between them. The length of the CDR3 is 13 residues. The DNA of the CDR3 is TGTGCCAGCAGTCGCAAGTACCAAGAGACCCAGTACTTC. Encoded protein: CASSRKYQETQYF.

The chain uses TRBV9 and TRBJ2-1; 10 bases fit TRBD1. The length of the CDR3 is 16 residues. Germline CDR1 SGDLS, CDR2 YYNGEE. V lost 3 bases and J lost 6; bases outside the gene matches: 9. CDR3 loop: CASSARGDRGINEQFF. CDR3 in DNA: TGTGCCAGCAGCGCCCGGGGGGACAGGGGAATCAATGAGCAGTTCTTC.

This chain joins TRBV7-8 and TRBJ2-5, with D perhaps TRBD2 (6 bases). The CDR3 spans 13 residues. Deletions cut 5 bases from V and 4 bases from J, with 11 bases between. Germline CDR1 and CDR2: SGHVS and FQNEAQ. The CDR3 sequence: CASSRLAIETQYF. Here the CDR3 DNA reads TGTGCCAGCAGCCGGCTAGCGATAGAGACCCAGTACTTC.

This rearrangement joins TRBV19 to TRBJ1-1; tentatively, D is TRBD1 (5 bases). Between the trimmed V and J ends, which lost 7 bases and 3 bases, there was a span of 15 bases. There are 14 residues in the CDR3. The germline V gene encodes CDR1 LNHDA and CDR2 SQIVND (reference sequence). The CDR3 region is CASTRRDADTEAFF. CDR3 in DNA: TGTGCCAGTACCCGCAGGGACGCTGACACTGAAGCTTTCTTT. The full variable domain, completed using reference TRBV19 and TRBJ1-1, is DGGITQSPKYLFRKEGQNVTLSCEQNLNHDAMYWYRQDPGQGLRLIYYSQIVNDFQKGDIAEGYSVSREKKESFPLTVTSAQKNPTAFYLCASTRRDADTEAFFGQGTRLTVV.

The chain joins TRBV18 to TRBJ2-6; D gene unclear. The V and J ends lost 1 base and 0 bases respectively, with 7 bases between them. The germline gives CDR1 KGHSH, CDR2 LQKENI. This CDR3 is 16 amino acids long. The CDR3 region is CASSPLTTSGANVLTF. CDR3 DNA sequence: TGTGCCAGCTCACCACTTACAACCTCTGGGGCCAACGTCCTGACTTTC.

V gene TRBV11-2 combines with J gene TRBJ2-3, with TRBD2 matching 11 bases. Looked up from germline, CDR1 is SGHAT and CDR2 is FQNNGV. With 1 base clipped from V and 6 bases from J, the junction kept 9 bases outside the gene matches. CDR3 length: 17 residues. CDR3 sequence (DNA): TGTGCCAGCAGCTTAGTTAGCGGGGGGGTGCCTTTCGATACGCAGTATTTT. Translating it yields CASSLVSGGVPFDTQYF.

This clone was observed many times. The CDR3 reads CAISPQGSSEKLFF. DNA of the CDR3: TGTGCCATCAGTCCACAGGGAAGTAGTGAAAAACTGTTTTTT. This chain connects TRBV10-3 to TRBJ1-4, with D maybe TRBD1 (6 bases). CDR1 ENHRY and CDR2 SYGVKD come from the germline V gene. V was shortened by 5 bases and J by 7 bases, with 14 bases between the two germline ends. The CDR3 runs to 14 residues.

The J gene is TRBJ2-1, the V gene TRBV18, with TRBD2 as a possible D gene (5 bases). The CDR3 has 11 residues. Germline CDR1 KGHSH, CDR2 LQKENI. The V gene lost 6 bases and the J gene lost 13 bases, with 13 bases spanning the gap. This CDR3 is CASSAERAQFF. The DNA of the CDR3 is TGTGCCAGCTCCGCCGAGAGGGCCCAGTTCTTC.

This rearrangement joins TRBV4-1 to TRBJ2-1, with 9 nucleotides matching TRBD2. The CDR3 has 17 amino acids. The J segment lost 4 bases and the V segment lost 0 bases, leaving 7 bases of the junction unmatched. From germline, CDR1 is MGHRA and CDR2 YSYEKL. The CDR3 DNA follows: TGCGCCAGCAGCCAAGATGGGGAGACTAGCGGATACAATGAGCAGTTCTTC. As protein: CASSQDGETSGYNEQFF.

V gene TRBV11-2 combines with J gene TRBJ1-1; D gene uncertain. CDR3 length equals 14 residues. Trimming removed 2 bases at V and 5 bases at J, with 12 bases between. Germline-derived CDR1 and CDR2 are SGHAT and FQNNGV. As DNA, the CDR3 is TGTGCCAGCAGCTTAAATCAGGAAGGGACTGAAGCTTTCTTT. This encodes CASSLNQEGTEAFF.

The J gene is TRBJ1-6, the V gene TRBV15, with 7 bases lining up with TRBD1. The trim removed 5 bases at V and 9 bases at J, leaving 22 bases unmatched. Germline CDR1 is LNHNV and CDR2 is YYDKDF (reference sequence). The CDR3 totals 19 residues. The CDR3 bases are TGTGCCACCAGCGGACACGATTGGTCGAGACAGGGAAGAAGTTCACCCCTCCACTTT. Residues: CATSGHDWSRQGRSSPLHF.

The V call is TRBV5-5, the J call TRBJ2-2, with TRBD1 matching 9 bases. With 1 base clipped from V and 0 bases from J, the junction kept 13 bases outside the gene matches. Germline lookup yields CDR1 SGHKS and CDR2 YYEKEE (reference sequence). The CDR3 covers 20 residues. The CDR3 protein is CASSLRGPGQGVANTGELFF. As DNA, the CDR3 is TGTGCCAGCAGCTTGCGCGGGCCGGGACAGGGAGTAGCGAACACCGGGGAGCTGTTTTTT.

The CDR3 DNA sequence: TGTGCCAGTAGTTCCAGGGGTTTTCAAGAGACCCAGTACTTC. Translating it yields CASSSRGFQETQYF. The V call is TRBV19, the J call TRBJ2-5, with D perhaps matching TRBD1 (6 bases). The CDR3 is 14 amino acids. V lost 5 bases to trimming and J lost 2 bases, with 12 bases between them. Looked up from germline, CDR1 is LNHDA and CDR2 is SQIVND (reference sequence).